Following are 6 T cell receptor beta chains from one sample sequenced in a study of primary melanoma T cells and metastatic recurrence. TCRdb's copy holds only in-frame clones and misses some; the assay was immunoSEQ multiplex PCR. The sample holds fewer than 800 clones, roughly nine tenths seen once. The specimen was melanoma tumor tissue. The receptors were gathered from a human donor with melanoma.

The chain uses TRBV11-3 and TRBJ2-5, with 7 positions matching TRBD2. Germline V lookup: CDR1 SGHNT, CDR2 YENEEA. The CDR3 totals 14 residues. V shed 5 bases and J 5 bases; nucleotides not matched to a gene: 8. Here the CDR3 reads CASSLRLASETQYF. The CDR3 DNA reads TGTGCCAGCAGCCTCCGACTAGCTTCGGAGACCCAGTACTTC.

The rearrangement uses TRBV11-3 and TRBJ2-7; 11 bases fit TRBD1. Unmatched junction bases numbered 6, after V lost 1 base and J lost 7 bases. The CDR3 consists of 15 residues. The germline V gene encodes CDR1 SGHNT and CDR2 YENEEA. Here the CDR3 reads CASSLGTGGKWEQYF. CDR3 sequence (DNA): TGTGCCAGCAGCTTAGGGACAGGGGGCAAGTGGGAGCAGTACTTC.

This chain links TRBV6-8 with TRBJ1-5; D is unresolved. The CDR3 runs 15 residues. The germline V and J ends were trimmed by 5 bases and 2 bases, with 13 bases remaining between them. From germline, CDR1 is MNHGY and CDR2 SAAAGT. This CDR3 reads CASSLGVGGNQPQHF. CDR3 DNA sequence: TGTGCCAGCAGTCTTGGAGTGGGTGGCAATCAGCCCCAGCATTTT.

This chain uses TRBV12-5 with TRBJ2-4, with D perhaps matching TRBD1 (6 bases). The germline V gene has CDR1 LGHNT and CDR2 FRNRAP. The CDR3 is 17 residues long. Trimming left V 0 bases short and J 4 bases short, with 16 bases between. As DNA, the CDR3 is TGTGCTAGTGGTTTGGTACTTATGACAGGAACAAAAAACATTCAGTACTTC. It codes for CASGLVLMTGTKNIQYF.

CDR3 region: CASSELARARGIGYTF. Written as DNA, the CDR3 is TGTGCCAGCAGTGAGTTAGCACGCGCGCGAGGGATTGGCTACACCTTC. The rearrangement joins TRBV6-8 to TRBJ1-2; D remains unclear. Trimming pared 5 bases from V and 7 bases from J, leaving 23 bases between. In germline, CDR1 is MNHGY, CDR2 SAAAGT. CDR3 length: 16 residues.

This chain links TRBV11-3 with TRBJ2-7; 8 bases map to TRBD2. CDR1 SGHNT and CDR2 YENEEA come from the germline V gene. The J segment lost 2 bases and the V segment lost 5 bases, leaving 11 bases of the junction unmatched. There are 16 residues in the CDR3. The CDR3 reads CASSPSDSGGTYEQYF. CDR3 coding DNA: TGTGCCAGCAGCCCTTCCGACTCGGGAGGGACCTACGAGCAGTACTTC.